This T cell receptor beta chain appears in the sequencing data of a study of blood T cell repertoires in COVID-19. Unmatched junction bases numbered 2, after V lost 3 bases and J lost 4 bases. The CDR3 covers 13 residues. Here immunoSEQ multiplex PCR was the method, and the copy in TCRdb shows in-frame clones only, minus some. The sample records roughly 300,000 clones, approximately 88% being singletons. The sequence came from a man aged 18 to 30 who had recovered from COVID-19. The chain links TRBV12-3 or TRBV12-4 to TRBJ2-7; 8 bases fit TRBD1. The sample taken for sequencing was peripheral blood. The DNA for the CDR3 is TGTGCCAGCAGTTTCCAGGGGGCATACGAGCAGTACTTC. It encodes CASSFQGAYEQYF.